Described below is a single T cell receptor beta chain sequence and its context. The sample is drawn from a study of blood T cell repertoires in COVID-19. Study-wide background: Acute-phase and convalescent COVID-19 samples originated in the United States, Italy and Spain. In each case, the material was cDNA or gDNA derived from T cells, B-cell-depleted T cells, or PBMCs.

CDR1 and CDR2 from the germline V gene are LGHNA and YNFKEQ. Trimming removed 4 bases from V and 2 bases from J, with 30 bases in between. This CDR3 region has 20 residues. As processed by the authors: Researchers report that nucleated cell counts were estimated from reference gene primer amplification. The method was immunoSEQ multiplex PCR; TCRdb's version includes in-frame clones alone and lacks a portion of them. V, J and clone size were drawn from that table, and D and trimming were deduced from the DNA. The sample has 300,000 or so clones; around 83% are singletons. Source material: peripheral blood. This rearrangement joins TRBV4-2 to TRBJ2-7; D may be TRBD2 (6 bases). The TCR sequence derives from a woman aged 50 to 65 with acute or convalescent COVID-19. Here the CDR3 reads CASSLSHGGTLGRTAYEQYF. For the CDR3, the DNA is TGTGCCAGCAGCCTCTCTCATGGAGGGACCCTAGGCCGAACAGCCTACGAGCAGTACTTC.